This T cell receptor (beta chain) was identified during a study of shared clonotypes between healthy human individuals. Overall study context: Per-donor plates numbered three CD4 naive, three CD4 memory, two CD8 naive and one CD8 memory.

V dropped 7 bases and J dropped 15; count of bases not matched to a gene: 13. CDR1 and CDR2 (germline): SGHTA, FQGNSA. CDR3 size: 14 residues. Clones were sequenced by immunoSEQ multiplex PCR, and TCRdb holds only the in-frame ones, with some missing. The table has 2 million to 2.5 million clones, around 95% seen once. Input material: naive CD4+ T cells sorted from blood. The subset: CD45RA+ positively selected. This clonotype was obtained from a man aged 18 to 29 in good health. The chain links TRBV7-2 to TRBJ2-1; 12 nucleotides line up with TRBD2. CDR3 protein: CASTFDQLAGGGFF. CDR3 DNA: TGTGCCAGCACCTTCGACCAACTAGCGGGAGGAGGGTTCTTC.